This passage covers 32 T cell receptor beta chains from one sample sequenced in a study of T cells after yellow fever vaccination. Each CDR3 protein is one row after TCRdb ran MiXCR on the 5' RACE reads. The sample shows 300,000 to 450,000 distinct CDR3 sequences, 8% to 9.5% of them seen only once. The sample here was PBMCs, taken roughly 45 days after the first yellow fever vaccination. The receptor source for this set is a man between 18 and 29 years old who received the YFV17D yellow fever vaccine.

The chain combines TRBV7-2 with TRBJ2-3; maybe TRBD1 (5 bases). Between the trimmed V and J ends, which lost 5 bases and 0 bases, there was a span of 15 bases. Germline loops: CDR1 SGHTA, CDR2 FQGNSA. CDR3 size: 16 residues. CDR3 sequence reads: CASSRITGSSTDTQYF. For the CDR3, the DNA is TGTGCCAGCAGCCGAATAACAGGTTCTAGCACAGATACGCAGTATTTT. Combining the CDR3 with reference TRBV7-2 and TRBJ2-3 gives the whole variable domain GAGVSQSPSNKVTEKGKDVELRCDPISGHTALYWYRQSLGQGLEFLIYFQGNSAPDKSGLPSDRFSAERTGGSVSTLTIQRTQQEDSAVYLCASSRITGSSTDTQYFGPGTRLTVL.

The chain couples TRBV28 to TRBJ2-3, with 10 bases fitting TRBD1. With 5 bases clipped from V and 0 bases from J, the junction kept 5 bases outside the gene matches. This CDR3 contains 16 residues. Germline CDR1 and CDR2: MDHEN and SYDVKM. The chain's CDR3 is CASSLSGQGSTDTQYF. In DNA form, the CDR3 reads TGTGCCAGCAGTCTGTCGGGACAGGGGAGCACAGATACGCAGTATTTT.

This clonotype was counted many times. The V call is TRBV7-8, the J call TRBJ2-4; 10 bases line up with TRBD1. Trimming cost V 2 bases and J 5 bases; bases outside gene matches: 6. This CDR3 comprises 16 residues. The germline V gene encodes CDR1 SGHVS and CDR2 FQNEAQ. The CDR3 protein is CASSLTHGQGENIQYF. In nucleotides, the CDR3 is TGTGCCAGCAGCTTAACTCATGGACAGGGGGAAAACATTCAGTACTTC. The full variable domain, in which reference TRBV7-8 and TRBJ2-4 provide the parts outside the CDR3, is GAGVSQSPRYKVAKRGQDVALRCDPISGHVSLFWYQQALGQGPEFLTYFQNEAQLDKSGLPSDRFFAERPEGSVSTLKIQRTQQEDSAVYLCASSLTHGQGENIQYFGAGTRLSVL.

The chain combines TRBV6-5 with TRBJ1-4, with 11 bases identical to TRBD1. Unmatched junction bases numbered 5, after V lost 2 bases and J lost 6 bases. Germline CDR1 and CDR2: MNHEY and SVGAGI. This CDR3 region has 16 residues. CDR3 loop: CASSYPAGQGDEKLFF. In DNA, the CDR3 is TGTGCCAGCAGTTACCCAGCGGGACAGGGGGATGAAAAACTGTTTTTT.

This clonotype occurred a few times. The rearrangement joins TRBV5-1 to TRBJ1-1, with 7 nucleotides matching TRBD1. The CDR3 runs to 16 residues. Germline CDR1 SGHRS, CDR2 YFSETQ. V shed 3 bases, J shed 0 bases, and the junction held 8 bases outside the gene matches. The CDR3, as DNA: TGCGCCAGCAGCTCGAGGGGGCTTCCTATGAACACTGAAGCTTTCTTT. Translated, it gives CASSSRGLPMNTEAFF. The full variable domain, with the rest looked up from reference TRBV5-1 and TRBJ1-1, is KAGVTQTPRYLIKTRGQQVTLSCSPISGHRSVSWYQQTPGQGLQFLFEYFSETQRNKGNFPGRFSGRQFSNSRSEMNVSTLELGDSALYLCASSSRGLPMNTEAFFGQGTRLTVV.

This clonotype was seen more than once but under ten times. This chain uses TRBV20-1 with TRBJ2-3, with D perhaps TRBD1 (5 bases). Germline CDR1 is DFQATT and CDR2 is SNEGSKA (reference sequence). The CDR3 sequence is 14 residues long. The V and J ends lost 6 bases and 9 bases respectively, with 22 bases between them. CDR3 protein: CSAKQGGPVGTQYF. The CDR3 DNA follows: TGCAGTGCAAAGCAGGGTGGGCCGGTAGGGACGCAGTATTTT.

The CDR3 here is CASSQGDSGELFF. The CDR3, as DNA: TGCGCCAGCAGCCAAGGGGATTCCGGGGAGCTGTTTTTT. This chain connects TRBV4-3 to TRBJ2-2; D gene ambiguous. Germline V gene lookup returns CDR1 LGHNA and CDR2 YSLEER. V was clipped by 1 base and J by 6 bases, with 6 bases between them. The CDR3 spans 13 residues.

This clonotype was picked up a small number of times. The chain joins TRBV19 to TRBJ1-5; TRBD1 is a possible D gene (5 bases). The CDR3 extends over 15 amino acids. Trimming took 3 bases from V and 0 from J, leaving 9 bases between them. Looked up from germline, CDR1 is LNHDA and CDR2 is SQIVND (reference sequence). The CDR3 here is CASSITGDSNQPQHF. The DNA of the CDR3 is TGTGCCAGTAGTATCACGGGGGATAGCAATCAGCCCCAGCATTTT.

V gene TRBV2 combines with J gene TRBJ1-1; the D gene is possibly TRBD1 (5 bases). Germline V lookup: CDR1 SNHLY, CDR2 FYNNEI. The CDR3 extends over 13 amino acids. The V end lost 9 bases, the J end lost 1 base, and 12 bases lay between the germline ends. In DNA, the CDR3 is TGTGCCAGTATACAGGAGACGAACACTGAAGCTTTCTTT. Its protein product is CASIQETNTEAFF.

This clonotype occurred a few times. One end of the junction does not line up with germline, which may come from a read error. The chain is built from TRBV7-9 and TRBJ2-1; 7 bases agree with TRBD1. This CDR3 is 14 amino acids long. Per the germline V gene, CDR1 is SEHNR and CDR2 is FQNEAQ (reference sequence). The CDR3 here is CAGSSHRGWNEQFF. In nucleotides, the CDR3 is TGTGCCGGCAGCTCTCACAGGGGTTGGAATGAGCAGTTCTTC.

The chain uses TRBV4-2 and TRBJ2-2; D is possibly TRBD1 (5 bases). The V end was cut by 7 bases, the J end by 2 bases, with 14 bases between. CDR3 length: 15 amino acids. Germline CDR1 and CDR2: LGHNA and YNFKEQ. CDR3 residues: CASTSPTANTGELFF. Written as DNA, the CDR3 is TGTGCCAGCACCTCCCCGACAGCAAACACCGGGGAGCTGTTTTTT.

This clonotype was picked up a small number of times. In DNA, the CDR3 is TGCAGTGCTTCGAGGGCGGAAAAACTGTTTTTT. This codes for CSASRAEKLFF. This chain connects TRBV20-1 to TRBJ1-4; the D is unclear. Germline CDR1 and CDR2: DFQATT and SNEGSKA (reference sequence). The CDR3 runs to 11 residues. Trimming pared 5 bases from V and 8 bases from J, leaving 9 bases between.

The chain employs TRBV7-2 and TRBJ2-7; 8 bases are shared with TRBD2. CDR3 size: 14 residues. CDR1 and CDR2 from the germline V gene are SGHTA and FQGNSA. The ends lost 5 bases at V and 3 bases at J; junction bases unmatched: 6. The CDR3 DNA reads TGTGCCAGCAGCCCCCCGGGGGGGGGCTACGAGCAGTACTTC. Its protein product is CASSPPGGGYEQYF.

This chain uses TRBV20-1 with TRBJ2-1; unclear D gene. The CDR3 length is 13 residues. The germline V and J ends were trimmed by 1 base and 5 bases, with 9 bases remaining between them. The V gene's germline CDR1 is DFQATT and CDR2 SNEGSKA (reference sequence). DNA of the CDR3: TGCAGTGCTAGAGGGCACGAGCACAATGAGCAGTTCTTC. Protein product: CSARGHEHNEQFF.

This clonotype appeared a few times. The rearrangement uses TRBV29-1 and TRBJ1-2; maybe TRBD1 (5 bases). The CDR3 is 14 residues long. Trimming pared 1 base from V and 4 bases from J, leaving 13 bases between. The germline V gene encodes CDR1 SQVTM and CDR2 ANQGSEA. This CDR3 reads CSVEGGPMIYGYTF. The CDR3 DNA follows: TGCAGCGTTGAAGGGGGACCGATGATCTATGGCTACACCTTC.

This clonotype turned up a few times. The rearrangement joins TRBV12-3 or TRBV12-4 to TRBJ1-1; D not certain. The germline V and J ends were trimmed by 3 bases and 1 base, with 12 bases remaining between them. CDR3 size: 15 residues. CDR3 in DNA: TGTGCCAGCAGTTTTGGGGAGATAGGGAACACTGAAGCTTTCTTT. Protein: CASSFGEIGNTEAFF.

This clonotype was seen many times. This chain joins TRBV6-2 or TRBV6-3 and TRBJ2-2, with TRBD1 identical over 9 bases. The length of the CDR3 is 13 residues. V lost 8 bases and J lost 7; bases outside the gene matches: 5. Per germline, CDR1 MNHEY and CDR2 SVGEGT. CDR3 in amino acids: CASGGQGSGELFF. The CDR3 DNA reads TGTGCCAGCGGGGGACAGGGTAGCGGGGAGCTGTTTTTT.

This clonotype was recorded a few times. This chain uses TRBV6-1 with TRBJ2-7; TRBD1 agrees at 8 bases. The germline gives CDR1 MNHNS, CDR2 SASEGT. The CDR3 totals 12 residues. The CDR3 DNA reads as TGTGCCAGCAGTGAATACGGCAGGGGGCTGTGCGTC. Translating it yields CASSEYGRGLCV.

This chain uses TRBV20-1 with TRBJ2-3; D perhaps matches TRBD2 (7 bases). The CDR3 runs 16 residues. V lost 4 bases, J lost 4 bases, and 21 bases lay in between. Germline V gives CDR1 DFQATT, CDR2 SNEGSKA (reference sequence). The CDR3 here is CSATPPRGLAADTQYF. The CDR3 DNA reads TGCAGTGCTACCCCACCTCGGGGGCTAGCGGCAGATACGCAGTATTTT.

This chain links TRBV6-1 with TRBJ2-3, with a weak D call TRBD2 (7 bases). The CDR3 has 15 amino acids. In germline, CDR1 is MNHNS, CDR2 SASEGT. The germline V and J ends were trimmed by 6 bases and 1 base, with 14 bases remaining between them. The CDR3 loop reads CASSLGGAGTDTQYF. CDR3 in DNA: TGTGCCAGCAGCCTTGGGGGGGCTGGCACAGATACGCAGTATTTT.

This clonotype was counted between two and nine times. V is TRBV20-1 and J is TRBJ2-5; TRBD2 matches at 9 bases. This CDR3 has 14 residues. Germline CDR1 reads DFQATT; CDR2 reads SNEGSKA (reference sequence). J lost 5 bases, V lost 3 bases, and 7 bases had no gene match. CDR3 protein: CSARIIAGVETQYF. CDR3 nucleotide sequence: TGCAGTGCTAGGATCATAGCGGGGGTGGAGACCCAGTACTTC.

This clonotype was seen ten or more times. The chain carries TRBV7-6 and TRBJ2-2, with D perhaps TRBD1 or TRBD2 (7 bases each). This CDR3 contains 17 residues. Germline V lookup: CDR1 SGHVS, CDR2 FNYEAQ. V was pared by 5 bases and J by 3 bases, with 19 bases between. The CDR3 nucleotides read TGTGCCAGCAGCAGCCAGGGGGGGGACCCCTACACCGGGGAGCTGTTTTTT. Translation gives CASSSQGGDPYTGELFF.

The genes are TRBV27 and TRBJ1-5, with D perhaps TRBD1 (6 bases). The germline V gene encodes CDR1 MNHEY and CDR2 SMNVEV (reference sequence). The CDR3 has 15 residues. The ends were cut back, 4 bases at V and 1 base at J, with 11 bases in the middle. The CDR3 loop is CASSSQGRSNQPQHF. CDR3 in DNA: TGTGCCAGCAGTTCACAGGGCCGGAGCAATCAGCCCCAGCATTTT.

This rearrangement joins TRBV10-3 to TRBJ2-7; 7 positions match TRBD2. Germline values: CDR1 ENHRY, CDR2 SYGVKD. J lost 0 bases, V lost 10 bases, and 24 bases had no gene match. The CDR3 sequence is 19 residues long. In DNA form, the CDR3 reads TGTGCCACACCGGGGGGTCTAGAAATCTGGGTGAGAAGCTCCTACGAGCAGTACGTC. This codes for CATPGGLEIWVRSSYEQYV.

This clonotype was observed a few times. The J gene is TRBJ1-2, the V gene TRBV6-5; TRBD1 might be the D (5 bases). V shed 0 bases and J shed 4 bases, with 12 bases lying between them. The V gene's germline CDR1 is MNHEY and CDR2 SVGAGI. This CDR3 comprises 15 residues. The chain's CDR3 is CASSYSRGIGYGYTF. CDR3 DNA sequence: TGTGCCAGCAGTTACTCTAGGGGAATCGGCTATGGCTACACCTTC.

The chain uses TRBV5-1 and TRBJ2-3; 11 bases fit TRBD2. The CDR3 covers 16 residues. Germline CDR1 SGHRS, CDR2 YFSETQ. J was trimmed by 3 bases and V by 2 bases; bases with no gene match: 5. The CDR3 DNA is TGCGCCAGCAGCTTCGCTAGCGGGGGGCATACAGATACGCAGTATTTT. Amino acid sequence: CASSFASGGHTDTQYF.

The chain links TRBV2 to TRBJ2-1, with 9 nucleotides matching TRBD1. CDR1 and CDR2 (germline): SNHLY, FYNNEI. This CDR3 region has 13 residues. The J segment lost 6 bases and the V segment lost 7 bases, leaving 4 bases of the junction unmatched. Here the CDR3 DNA reads TGTGCCAGCAAGCTGGGACAGGGCAATGAGCAGTTCTTC. Its translation: CASKLGQGNEQFF. The full variable domain, completed using reference TRBV2 and TRBJ2-1, is EPEVTQTPSHQVTQMGQEVILRCVPISNHLYFYWYRQILGQKVEFLVSFYNNEISEKSEIFDDQFSVERPDGSNFTLKIRSTKLEDSAMYFCASKLGQGNEQFFGPGTRLTVL.

The genes are TRBV20-1 and TRBJ1-1, with TRBD1 matching 8 bases. V lost 5 bases, J lost 5 bases, and 7 bases stayed unmatched. The CDR3 spans 13 residues. Germline V CDR1 and CDR2: DFQATT, SNEGSKA (reference sequence). The CDR3 DNA follows: TGCAGTGCTCGAACAGGGGGGGTGACTGAAGCTTTCTTT. Its translation: CSARTGGVTEAFF.

This clonotype was recorded many times. The chain is built from TRBV5-1 and TRBJ2-6; D remains ambiguous. V lost 4 bases to trimming and J lost 0 bases, with 8 bases between them. This CDR3 is 15 amino acids long. Germline CDR1 is SGHRS and CDR2 is YFSETQ. The DNA of the CDR3 is TGCGCCAGCAGCCTAGGGTCCTCTGGGGCCAACGTCCTGACTTTC. It specifies CASSLGSSGANVLTF.

There are many counts of this clonotype. The chain links TRBV15 to TRBJ2-3; a weak D match, TRBD1 (6 bases). CDR1 is LNHNV and CDR2 is YYDKDF in the germline V gene (reference sequence). The CDR3 has 14 residues. V shed 5 bases and J shed 4 bases, with 13 bases lying between them. The CDR3: CATSGPQGPDTQYF. The CDR3, as DNA: TGTGCCACCAGCGGCCCACAGGGACCAGATACGCAGTATTTT.

This clonotype was found many times. CDR3 nucleotides: TGCGCCAGCGGGTCAGGGGATCGCAACTATGGCTACACCTTC. This encodes CASGSGDRNYGYTF. The chain links TRBV5-1 to TRBJ1-2; a weak D match, TRBD1 (6 bases). Germline values: CDR1 SGHRS, CDR2 YFSETQ. The V end was cut by 7 bases, the J end by 2 bases, with 15 bases between. The CDR3 has 14 residues.

Many counts were recorded for this clonotype. V gene TRBV20-1 combines with J gene TRBJ2-1, with 8 bases that match TRBD1. The CDR3 runs to 14 residues. The ends lost 3 bases at V and 10 bases at J; junction bases unmatched: 11. Per the germline V gene, CDR1 is DFQATT and CDR2 is SNEGSKA (reference sequence). CDR3 DNA sequence: TGCAGTGCTAGTCAGCCCGGGGCAGGGGGCGAGCAGTTCTTC. Translation: CSASQPGAGGEQFF.